This TCR beta chain was identified in a study of memory CD4+ T cells and cytomegalovirus serostatus. In the study overall: This sample comes from healthy Belgian adults, fewer than 10 CMV seropositive, approximately 22 seronegative. Overall study results and limits: Each of 65 to 70 CMV-associated TCRbeta sequences occurred in one to five individuals. Repertoires predicted CMV serostatus with median bootstrapped AUC of approximately 0.94.

The authors' processing: After removing out-of-frame reads, 2 million to 2.5 million distinct TCRbeta sequences remained. TCRdb keeps only in-frame clones here, not all; method: immunoSEQ multiplex PCR. That table is the source of V, J and clone size, and D and trimming were worked out from the DNA. Among roughly 49,000 clones listed, under 80% were seen once. The sort gate was single viable CD3+CD4+CD8-CD45RO+ cells for memory CD4+ T cells. Comments on this clone: Antigen unknown.

Trimming stripped 2 bases from V and 10 bases from J, with 12 bases between. The CDR3 sequence is 13 residues long. The germline CDR1 and CDR2 sequences are SGHVS and FNYEAQ. This sequence was found in an adult in good health and CMV-seronegative. J is TRBJ2-1 and V is TRBV7-6, with D tentatively TRBD2 (7 bases). The material sequenced was memory CD4+ T cells from blood. The CDR3 reads CASSLITGGEQFF. The DNA of the CDR3 is TGTGCCAGCAGCTTAATAACGGGGGGCGAGCAGTTCTTC.